This T cell receptor (beta chain) was identified during a study of T cell repertoires in cytomegalovirus infection. In the study overall: Both recently identified HLA-C-restricted and well-studied HLA-B-restricted CMV epitopes were used in the study. Public TCR beta signatures provided an indication of both CMV infection and a matching HLA type.

The germline V gene has CDR1 MNHNS and CDR2 SASEGT. The V end lost 3 bases, the J end lost 13 bases, and 13 bases lay between the germline ends. The CDR3 totals 12 residues. TCRdb reprocessed the reads via MiXCR and lists one record per CDR3 protein. In the table there are tens of thousands of distinct CDR3 sequences, around 21% of which are singletons. In its sample, this clonotype was seen a few times. No antigen is known for it. This rearrangement joins TRBV6-1 to TRBJ2-1, with D possibly being TRBD1 (5 bases). This specimen was CD8+ T cells from cultured PBMCs, taken from culture after CMV antigen stimulation. The receptor comes from a human donor in good health (CMV status not recorded). Some clones in this sample may be carry-over from other donors' samples. CDR3 residues: CASSDYQGNQFF. DNA for the CDR3: TGTGCCAGCAGTGATTACCAGGGAAATCAGTTCTTC.